The 16 T cell receptor beta chains listed next were all sequenced from one sample in a study of post-analysis software for immune sequencing data (dated by TCRdb to about 2015). What the research found in general, with its limitations: A few TRBV segments, including TRBV5-6, TRBV5-1 and TRBV20-1, were significantly more frequent in patients than controls.

Their recognized antigens are unknown. Libraries were prepared through PCR. Sequencing was carried out with an Illumina HiSeq 2500. Unique molecular identifiers were incorporated into TCR beta cDNA libraries to reduce PCR and sequencing biases. In-frame beta chains were kept once TCRdb had trimmed the public reads at Q25 with fastp and called clones with MiXCR. Entries that share a CDR3 protein sequence are merged under the most common genes and DNA. The sample table records roughly 580,000 distinct CDR3 sequences; 44% of these occur just once. The top ten clones comprise 1.7% of the sample. What was sequenced was blood. The receptors were sampled from a girl aged 10 to 17 with multiple sclerosis.

V gene TRBV6-6 combines with J gene TRBJ2-1; unclear D gene. The last part of the DNA fits TRBJ2-7 better; the J call may be wrong. The germline CDR1 and CDR2 sequences are MNHNY and SVGAGI (reference sequence). The CDR3 is 13 amino acids. CDR3 sequence: CASTGWGEYEQYF. The CDR3 DNA reads as TGTGCCAGCACTGGATGGGGTGAATACGAGCAGTACTTC.

The J gene is TRBJ2-3, the V gene TRBV5-4; 10 bases align to TRBD2. The J segment lost 5 bases and the V segment lost 0 bases, leaving 6 bases of the junction unmatched. Germline V gene lookup returns CDR1 SGHNT and CDR2 YYREEE (reference sequence). This CDR3 has 16 amino acids. CDR3 protein: CASSLELAGPGDTQYF. The DNA of the CDR3 is TGTGCCAGCAGCTTGGAACTAGCGGGACCGGGAGATACGCAGTATTTT.

This chain connects TRBV12-3 or TRBV12-4 to TRBJ1-1, with D perhaps matching TRBD1 (5 bases). This CDR3 has 12 amino acids. The V and J ends lost 8 bases and 8 bases respectively, with 15 bases between them. In DNA form, the CDR3 reads TGTGCCAGCCTTTCCGGGGCAGGGGAAGCTTTCTTT. This translates into CASLSGAGEAFF.

This chain links TRBV5-1 with TRBJ1-2; the match to TRBD1 covers 12 bases. Trimming cost V 5 bases and J 7 bases; bases outside gene matches: 6. Germline V lookup: CDR1 SGHRS, CDR2 YFSETQ. The CDR3 length is 14 residues. Here the CDR3 DNA reads TGCGCCAGCAGGCCCCGGGACAGGGGGCCTGGCTACACCTTC. Its translation: CASRPRDRGPGYTF.

Note on this clonotype: Sequence at one end of the junction differs from germline and may be a read error. The rearrangement links TRBV27 to TRBJ2-1; possible D gene TRBD2, 6 bases. The germline V gene has CDR1 MNHEY and CDR2 SMNVEV (reference sequence). CDR3 length: 15 residues. The CDR3 nucleotides are TGTGCCGGCAGTTTATGGGGGGATTCCTACAATGAGCAGTTCTTC. It yields the protein CAGSLWGDSYNEQFF.

The chain recombines TRBV3-1 with TRBJ1-2, with D maybe TRBD1 (6 bases). This CDR3 region has 14 residues. Deletions cut 4 bases from V and 4 bases from J, with 13 bases between. From germline, CDR1 is LGHDT and CDR2 YNNKEL (reference sequence). The CDR3 DNA reads TGTGCCAGCAGCCTCGACACAGGGAGCTATGGCTACACCTTC. This translates into CASSLDTGSYGYTF.

The V gene is TRBV12-3 or TRBV12-4, the J gene TRBJ1-5, with TRBD1 as a possible D gene (5 bases). The CDR3 is made up of 15 amino acids. With 2 bases removed from V and 4 bases from J, the gap between germline ends came to 12 bases. The CDR3 DNA reads as TGTGCCAGCAGTTTACGGGGAGGGGATAATCAGCCCCAGCATTTT. The encoded protein is CASSLRGGDNQPQHF.

V and J are TRBV20-1 and TRBJ2-4; 9 bases map to TRBD1. CDR3 length equals 16 residues. The ends lost 6 bases at V and 9 bases at J; junction bases unmatched: 18. Germline-derived CDR1 and CDR2 are DFQATT and SNEGSKA (reference sequence). Here the CDR3 reads CSAHPGTGPEEIIQYF. As DNA, the CDR3 is TGCAGTGCCCATCCCGGGACAGGGCCCGAGGAGATCATTCAGTACTTC.

The chain links TRBV2 to TRBJ2-1; D may correspond to TRBD1 or TRBD2 (6 bases each). CDR1 is SNHLY and CDR2 is FYNNEI in the germline V gene. V was cut by 1 base and J by 8 bases, with 18 bases left in between. This CDR3 is built from 16 residues. The CDR3 loop is CASSEGGGGLFDEQFF. The CDR3, as DNA: TGTGCCAGCAGTGAAGGAGGGGGAGGCCTTTTCGATGAGCAGTTCTTC.

The chain couples TRBV4-1 to TRBJ2-1; 7 nucleotides line up with TRBD2. Trimming took 3 bases from V and 7 from J; bases not matched to a gene: 9. The V gene's germline CDR1 is MGHRA and CDR2 YSYEKL. There are 15 residues in the CDR3. DNA for the CDR3: TGCGCCAGCAGCCAGAAAGGCGGGAGTCATAATGAGCAGTTCTTC. It translates to CASSQKGGSHNEQFF.

The chain joins TRBV4-1 to TRBJ2-1; D gene unclear. Germline V gene lookup returns CDR1 MGHRA and CDR2 YSYEKL. This CDR3 region has 13 residues. The germline V and J ends were trimmed by 2 bases and 5 bases, with 7 bases remaining between them. The DNA of the CDR3 is TGCGCCAGCAGCCAATATTTGGACAATGAGCAGTTCTTC. It is translated as CASSQYLDNEQFF.

J is TRBJ2-1 and V is TRBV4-2; 7 bases agree with TRBD2. The germline V gene has CDR1 LGHNA and CDR2 YNFKEQ. Losses at the gene ends were 10 bases for V and 6 bases for J; bases not matched to a gene: 24. The length of the CDR3 is 18 residues. As DNA, the CDR3 is TGTGCCACCTCTGGGTCCAAGAGACTAGCCCTAAGCGTCAATGAGCAGTTCTTC. Protein product: CATSGSKRLALSVNEQFF.

This clonotype has just a few counts. CDR3 bases: TGCGCCACCGCACTACAGGGTGGGACAGATACGCAGTATTTT. It yields the protein CATALQGGTDTQYF. This rearrangement joins TRBV5-1 to TRBJ2-3, with D perhaps matching TRBD1 (6 bases). V lost 9 bases, J lost 3 bases, and 17 bases lay in between. Germline CDR1 SGHRS, CDR2 YFSETQ. This CDR3 has 14 amino acids. Based on the CDR3 plus reference TRBV5-1 and TRBJ2-3, the full variable domain is KAGVTQTPRYLIKTRGQQVTLSCSPISGHRSVSWYQQTPGQGLQFLFEYFSETQRNKGNFPGRFSGRQFSNSRSEMNVSTLELGDSALYLCATALQGGTDTQYFGPGTRLTVL.

The chain employs TRBV7-9 and TRBJ1-5; D perhaps matches TRBD1 (5 bases). Trimming stripped 7 bases from V and 6 bases from J, with 16 bases between. The CDR3 totals 14 residues. Looked up from germline, CDR1 is SEHNR and CDR2 is FQNEAQ (reference sequence). CDR3 amino acids: CASNFNTRGQPQHF. CDR3 nucleotide sequence: TGTGCCAGCAACTTTAATACTAGGGGTCAGCCCCAGCATTTT. The full variable domain, its missing parts supplied by reference TRBV7-9 and TRBJ1-5, is DTGVSQNPRHKITKRGQNVTFRCDPISEHNRLYWYRQTLGQGPEFLTYFQNEAQLEKSRLLSDRFSAERPKGSFSTLEIQRTEQGDSAMYLCASNFNTRGQPQHFGDGTRLSIL.

This clonotype was found a few times. The rearrangement joins TRBV20-1 to TRBJ2-1, with 14 positions matching TRBD2. Germline V gives CDR1 DFQATT, CDR2 SNEGSKA (reference sequence). J lost 7 bases, V lost 3 bases, and 2 bases had no gene match. The CDR3 totals 14 residues. CDR3 amino acids: CSARTSGRGNEQFF. Here the CDR3 DNA reads TGCAGTGCTAGGACTAGCGGGAGGGGGAATGAGCAGTTCTTC.

CDR3 in amino acids: CAISDPWLAVVNEQFF. CDR3 DNA: TGTGCCATCAGTGACCCGTGGCTAGCCGTAGTAAATGAGCAGTTCTTC. The chain links TRBV10-3 to TRBJ2-1; tentative D call: TRBD2 (5 bases). The germline V and J ends were trimmed by 3 bases and 7 bases, with 19 bases remaining between them. The germline gives CDR1 ENHRY, CDR2 SYGVKD. The CDR3 has 16 amino acids.